This T cell receptor (beta chain) came from a study of cytomegalovirus exposure and HLA in healthy donors. Study background: Researchers previously reported finding fewer than 120 million unique TCR beta sequences from 170 million or so T cells.

General study findings and limits: Evidence from a later analysis indicated that most CMV-associated TCR beta chains looked HLA-restricted. In a later analysis, HLA-C alleles had the fewest associated TCRs, DRB1 alleles the most.

Of note for this clone: Its cognate antigen is unknown. At one end the junction does not follow the germline gene, possibly because of a read error.

Germline V gene lookup returns CDR1 SSHAT and CDR2 FNYEAQ (reference sequence). The CDR3 contains 13 residues. The study ran its PCR with 60 Vbeta and 13 Jbeta primers. Sequencing was performed with immunoSEQ multiplex PCR; in TCRdb, only in-frame clones are kept and a portion is missing. The data hold approximately 150,000 clones, with around four fifths observed a single time. The source material was PBMCs. The receptor was isolated from a man aged 30 to 39 in good health and CMV-seronegative. The chain carries TRBV7-7 and TRBJ2-5; no firm D call. The DNA of the CDR3 is TGTGCTAGCAGCTTAGAGATCGAGCTACCCCAGTACTTC. Encoded protein: CASSLEIELPQYF.